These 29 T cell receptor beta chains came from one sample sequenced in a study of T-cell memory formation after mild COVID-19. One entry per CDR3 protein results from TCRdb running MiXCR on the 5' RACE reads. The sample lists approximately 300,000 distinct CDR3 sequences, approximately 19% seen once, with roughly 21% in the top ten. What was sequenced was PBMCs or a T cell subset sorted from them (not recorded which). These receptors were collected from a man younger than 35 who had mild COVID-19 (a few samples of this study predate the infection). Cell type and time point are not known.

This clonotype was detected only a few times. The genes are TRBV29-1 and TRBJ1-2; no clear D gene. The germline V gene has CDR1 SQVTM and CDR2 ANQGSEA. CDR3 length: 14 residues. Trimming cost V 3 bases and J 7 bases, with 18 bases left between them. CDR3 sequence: CSVDAMAPRGGYTF. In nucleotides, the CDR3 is TGCAGCGTTGACGCTATGGCCCCAAGAGGTGGCTACACCTTC.

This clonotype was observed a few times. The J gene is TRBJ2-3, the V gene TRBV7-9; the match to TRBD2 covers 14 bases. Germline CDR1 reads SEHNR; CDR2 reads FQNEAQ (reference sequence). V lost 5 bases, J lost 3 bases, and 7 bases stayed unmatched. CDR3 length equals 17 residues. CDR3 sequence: CASSLRLAGGLTDTQYF. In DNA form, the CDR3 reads TGTGCCAGCAGCCTACGACTAGCGGGGGGGCTGACAGATACGCAGTATTTT.

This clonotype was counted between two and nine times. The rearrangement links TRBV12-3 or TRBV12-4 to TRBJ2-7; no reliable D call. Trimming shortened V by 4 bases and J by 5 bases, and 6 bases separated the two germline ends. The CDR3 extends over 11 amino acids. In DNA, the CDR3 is TGTGCCAGCAGTTCGGGTAACGAGCAGTACGTC. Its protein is CASSSGNEQYV.

CDR3 region: CASIPRGGGETQYF. The CDR3 nucleotides are TGTGCCAGCATCCCCCGTGGGGGCGGAGAGACCCAGTACTTC. The chain employs TRBV11-2 and TRBJ2-5, with D possibly matching TRBD1 (6 bases). This CDR3 is 14 amino acids long. The ends were cut back, 7 bases at V and 4 bases at J, with 16 bases in the middle. Germline values: CDR1 SGHAT, CDR2 FQNNGV. Drawing the rest from reference TRBV11-2 and TRBJ2-5, the complete variable domain is EAGVAQSPRYKIIEKRQSVAFWCNPISGHATLYWYQQILGQGPKLLIQFQNNGVVDDSQLPKDRFSAERLKGVDSTLKIQPAKLEDSAVYLCASIPRGGGETQYFGPGTRLLVL.

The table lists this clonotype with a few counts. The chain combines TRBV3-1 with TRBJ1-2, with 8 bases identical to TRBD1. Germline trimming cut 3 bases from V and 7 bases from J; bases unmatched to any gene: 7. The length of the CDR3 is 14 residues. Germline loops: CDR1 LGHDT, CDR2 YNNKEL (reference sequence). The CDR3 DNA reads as TGTGCCAGCAGCCACCGGACAGGGATCGGTGGCTACACCTTC. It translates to CASSHRTGIGGYTF.

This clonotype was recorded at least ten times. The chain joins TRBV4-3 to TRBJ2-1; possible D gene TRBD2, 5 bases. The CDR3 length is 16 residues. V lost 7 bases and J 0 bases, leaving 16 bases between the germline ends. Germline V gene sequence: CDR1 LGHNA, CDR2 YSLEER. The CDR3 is CASTPTAGSSYNEQFF. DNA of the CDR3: TGCGCCAGCACCCCCACGGCGGGTAGCTCCTACAATGAGCAGTTCTTC.

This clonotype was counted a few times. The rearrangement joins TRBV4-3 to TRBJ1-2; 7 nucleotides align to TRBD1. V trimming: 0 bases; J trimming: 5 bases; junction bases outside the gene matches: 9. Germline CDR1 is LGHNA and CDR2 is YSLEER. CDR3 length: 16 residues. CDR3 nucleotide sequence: TGCGCCAGCAGCCAAGATACGGGACAGAATACTTATGGCTACACCTTC. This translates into CASSQDTGQNTYGYTF.

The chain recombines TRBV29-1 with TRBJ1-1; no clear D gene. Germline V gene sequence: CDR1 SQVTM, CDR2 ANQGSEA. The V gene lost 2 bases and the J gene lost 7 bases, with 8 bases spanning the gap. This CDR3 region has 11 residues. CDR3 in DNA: TGCAGCGTTGAATCTTGGGGTGAAGCTTTCTTT. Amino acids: CSVESWGEAFF.

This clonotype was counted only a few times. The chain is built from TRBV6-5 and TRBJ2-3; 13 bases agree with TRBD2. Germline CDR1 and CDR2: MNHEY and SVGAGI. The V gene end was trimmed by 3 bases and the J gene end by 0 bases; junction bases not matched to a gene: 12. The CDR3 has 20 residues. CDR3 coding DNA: TGTGCCAGCAGTTATTCCGGGACTAGCGGGGTTTCGCCTAGCACAGATACGCAGTATTTT. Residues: CASSYSGTSGVSPSTDTQYF.

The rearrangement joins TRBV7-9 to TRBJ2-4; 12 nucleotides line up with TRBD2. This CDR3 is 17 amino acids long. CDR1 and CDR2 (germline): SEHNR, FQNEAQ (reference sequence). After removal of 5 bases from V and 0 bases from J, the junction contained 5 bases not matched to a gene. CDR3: CASSPTSGGLAKNIQYF. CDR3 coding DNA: TGTGCCAGCAGCCCTACTAGCGGGGGGCTAGCCAAAAACATTCAGTACTTC.

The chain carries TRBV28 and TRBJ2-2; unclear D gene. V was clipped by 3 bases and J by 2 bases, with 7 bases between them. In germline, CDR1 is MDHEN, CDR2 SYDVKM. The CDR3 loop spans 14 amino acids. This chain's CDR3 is CASSFWFNTGELFF. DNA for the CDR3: TGTGCCAGCAGTTTTTGGTTTAACACCGGGGAGCTGTTTTTT.

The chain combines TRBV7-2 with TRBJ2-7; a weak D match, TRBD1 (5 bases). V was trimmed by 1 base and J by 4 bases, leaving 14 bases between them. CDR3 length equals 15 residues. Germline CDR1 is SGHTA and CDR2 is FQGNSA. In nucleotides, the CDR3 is TGTGCCAGCAGCTTAGGGGCAGGGATGGTGTACGAGCAGTACGTC. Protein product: CASSLGAGMVYEQYV.

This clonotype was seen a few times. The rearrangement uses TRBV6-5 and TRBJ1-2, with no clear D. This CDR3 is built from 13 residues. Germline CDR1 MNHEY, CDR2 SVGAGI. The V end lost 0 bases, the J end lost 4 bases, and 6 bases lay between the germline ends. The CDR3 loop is CASSYSWGYGYTF. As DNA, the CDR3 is TGTGCCAGCAGTTACTCCTGGGGCTATGGCTACACCTTC.

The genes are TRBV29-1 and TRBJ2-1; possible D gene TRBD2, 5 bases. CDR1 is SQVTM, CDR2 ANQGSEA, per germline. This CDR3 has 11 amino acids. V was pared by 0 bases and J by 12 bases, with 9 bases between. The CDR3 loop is CSVEDLGGQFF. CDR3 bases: TGCAGCGTTGAAGATCTTGGAGGGCAGTTCTTC.

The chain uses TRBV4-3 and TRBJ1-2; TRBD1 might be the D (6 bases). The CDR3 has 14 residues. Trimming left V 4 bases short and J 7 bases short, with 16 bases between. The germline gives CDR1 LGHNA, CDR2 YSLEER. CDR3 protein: CASSPSGGPGGYTF. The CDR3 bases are TGCGCCAGCAGCCCAAGTGGGGGGCCGGGTGGCTACACCTTC.

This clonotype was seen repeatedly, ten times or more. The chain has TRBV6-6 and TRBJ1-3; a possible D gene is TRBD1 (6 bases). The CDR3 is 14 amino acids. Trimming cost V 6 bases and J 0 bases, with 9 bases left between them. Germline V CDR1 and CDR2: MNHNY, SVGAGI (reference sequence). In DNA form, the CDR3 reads TGTGCCAGCAGGGGGGACACCTCTGGAAACACCATATATTTT. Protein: CASRGDTSGNTIYF.

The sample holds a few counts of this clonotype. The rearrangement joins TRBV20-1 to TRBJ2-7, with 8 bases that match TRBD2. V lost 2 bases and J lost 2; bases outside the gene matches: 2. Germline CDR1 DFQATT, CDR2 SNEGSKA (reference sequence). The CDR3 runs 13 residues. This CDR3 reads CSARTSGAYEQYV. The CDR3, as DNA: TGCAGTGCTAGAACTAGCGGTGCCTACGAGCAGTACGTC.

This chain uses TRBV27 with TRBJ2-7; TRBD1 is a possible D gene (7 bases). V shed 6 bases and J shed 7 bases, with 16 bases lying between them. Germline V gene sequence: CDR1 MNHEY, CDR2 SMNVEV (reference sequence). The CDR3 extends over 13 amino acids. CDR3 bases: TGTGCCAGCAGCTTAGGGGGCCGGGAGGAGCAGTACTTC. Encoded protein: CASSLGGREEQYF.

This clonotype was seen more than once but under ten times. CDR3 sequence (DNA): TGTGCCAGCAGCTTATTGTGGGGGGCAAGTGGCTACACCTTC. It is translated as CASSLLWGASGYTF. V gene TRBV11-2 combines with J gene TRBJ1-2; possibly TRBD1 for D (6 bases). CDR3 length: 14 residues. The V gene's germline CDR1 is SGHAT and CDR2 FQNNGV. Trimming removed 2 bases from V and 7 bases from J, with 14 bases in between.

The CDR3 bases are TGTGCCAGCAGTTACGACGAAACCAATACGCAGTATTTT. Amino acid sequence: CASSYDETNTQYF. The gene calls are TRBV6-5 and TRBJ2-3; D not certain. This CDR3 spans 13 amino acids. Trimming left V 2 bases short and J 7 bases short, with 10 bases between. The V gene's germline CDR1 is MNHEY and CDR2 SVGAGI.

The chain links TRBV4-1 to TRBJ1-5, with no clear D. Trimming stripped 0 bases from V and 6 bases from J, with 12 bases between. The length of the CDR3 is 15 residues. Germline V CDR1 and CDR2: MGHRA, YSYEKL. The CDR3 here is CASSQDYRGSQPQHF. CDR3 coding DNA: TGCGCCAGCAGCCAAGATTACCGGGGTAGTCAGCCCCAGCATTTT.

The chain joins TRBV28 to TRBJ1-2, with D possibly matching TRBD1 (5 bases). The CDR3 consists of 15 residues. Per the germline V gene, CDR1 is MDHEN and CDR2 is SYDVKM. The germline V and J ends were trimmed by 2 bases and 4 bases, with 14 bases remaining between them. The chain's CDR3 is CASSLGQGFRYGYTF. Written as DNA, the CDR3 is TGTGCCAGCAGTTTAGGGCAGGGTTTCCGCTATGGCTACACCTTC.

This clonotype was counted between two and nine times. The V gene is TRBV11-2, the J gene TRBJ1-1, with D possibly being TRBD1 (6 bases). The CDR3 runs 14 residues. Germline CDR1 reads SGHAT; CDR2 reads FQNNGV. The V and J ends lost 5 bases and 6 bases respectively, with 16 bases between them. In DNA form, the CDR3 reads TGTGCCAGCAGCGCTATACAGGGAGGACCTGAAGCTTTCTTT. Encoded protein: CASSAIQGGPEAFF.

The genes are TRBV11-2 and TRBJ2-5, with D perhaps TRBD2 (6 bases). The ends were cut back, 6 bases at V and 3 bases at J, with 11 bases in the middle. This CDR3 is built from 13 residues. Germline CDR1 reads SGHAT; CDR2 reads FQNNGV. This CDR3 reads CASRSGGEETQYF. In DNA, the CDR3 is TGTGCCAGCAGGAGCGGCGGGGAAGAGACCCAGTACTTC.

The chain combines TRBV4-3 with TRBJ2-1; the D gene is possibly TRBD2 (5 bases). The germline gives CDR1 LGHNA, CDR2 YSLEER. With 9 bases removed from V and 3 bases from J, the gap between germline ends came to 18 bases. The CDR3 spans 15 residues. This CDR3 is CASFPFGNHYNEQFF. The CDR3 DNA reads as TGCGCCAGTTTTCCTTTCGGGAATCACTACAATGAGCAGTTCTTC.

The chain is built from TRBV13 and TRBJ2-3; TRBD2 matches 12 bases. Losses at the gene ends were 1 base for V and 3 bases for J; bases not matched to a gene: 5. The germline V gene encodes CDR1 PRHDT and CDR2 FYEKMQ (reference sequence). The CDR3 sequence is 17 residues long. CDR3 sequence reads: CASSLDGLAGPTDTQYF. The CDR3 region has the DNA TGTGCCAGCAGCTTAGATGGACTAGCGGGGCCTACAGATACGCAGTATTTT.

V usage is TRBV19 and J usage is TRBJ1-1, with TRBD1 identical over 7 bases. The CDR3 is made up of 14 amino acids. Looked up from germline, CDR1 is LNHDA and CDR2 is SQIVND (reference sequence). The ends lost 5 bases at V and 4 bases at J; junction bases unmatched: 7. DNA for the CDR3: TGTGCCAGTAGTCCCCCGGGACAGAGCACTGAAGCTTTCTTT. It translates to CASSPPGQSTEAFF.

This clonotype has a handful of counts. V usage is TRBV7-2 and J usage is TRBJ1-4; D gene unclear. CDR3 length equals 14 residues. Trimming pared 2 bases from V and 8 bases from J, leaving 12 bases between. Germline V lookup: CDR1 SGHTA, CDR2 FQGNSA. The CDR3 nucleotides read TGTGCCAGCAGCTTAATCGGAGGCGGGGAAAAACTGTTTTTT. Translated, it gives CASSLIGGGEKLFF.

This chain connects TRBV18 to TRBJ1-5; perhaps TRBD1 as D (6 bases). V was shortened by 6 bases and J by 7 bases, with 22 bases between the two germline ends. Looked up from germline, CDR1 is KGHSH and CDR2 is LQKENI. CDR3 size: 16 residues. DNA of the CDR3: TGTGCCAGCTCTCTCAATTCACAGGGAACGGGGCAGCCCCAGCATTTT. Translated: CASSLNSQGTGQPQHF.